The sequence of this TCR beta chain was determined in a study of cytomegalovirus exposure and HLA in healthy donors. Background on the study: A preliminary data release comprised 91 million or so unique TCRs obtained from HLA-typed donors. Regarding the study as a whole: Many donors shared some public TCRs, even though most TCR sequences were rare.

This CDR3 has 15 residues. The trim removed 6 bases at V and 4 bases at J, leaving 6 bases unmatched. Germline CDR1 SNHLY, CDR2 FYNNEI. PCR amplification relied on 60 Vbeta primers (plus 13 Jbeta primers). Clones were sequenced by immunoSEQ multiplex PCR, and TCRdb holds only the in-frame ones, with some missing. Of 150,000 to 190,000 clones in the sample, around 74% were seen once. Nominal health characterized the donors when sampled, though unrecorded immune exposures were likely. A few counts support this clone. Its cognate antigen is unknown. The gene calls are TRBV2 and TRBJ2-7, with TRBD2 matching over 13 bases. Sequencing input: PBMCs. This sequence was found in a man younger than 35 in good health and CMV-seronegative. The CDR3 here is CASRSTSGREYEQYF. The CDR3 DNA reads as TGTGCCAGCAGGAGTACTAGCGGGAGGGAATACGAGCAGTACTTC. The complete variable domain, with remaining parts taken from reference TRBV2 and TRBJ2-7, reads EPEVTQTPSHQVTQMGQEVILRCVPISNHLYFYWYRQILGQKVEFLVSFYNNEISEKSEIFDDQFSVERPDGSNFTLKIRSTKLEDSAMYFCASRSTSGREYEQYFGPGTRLTVT.